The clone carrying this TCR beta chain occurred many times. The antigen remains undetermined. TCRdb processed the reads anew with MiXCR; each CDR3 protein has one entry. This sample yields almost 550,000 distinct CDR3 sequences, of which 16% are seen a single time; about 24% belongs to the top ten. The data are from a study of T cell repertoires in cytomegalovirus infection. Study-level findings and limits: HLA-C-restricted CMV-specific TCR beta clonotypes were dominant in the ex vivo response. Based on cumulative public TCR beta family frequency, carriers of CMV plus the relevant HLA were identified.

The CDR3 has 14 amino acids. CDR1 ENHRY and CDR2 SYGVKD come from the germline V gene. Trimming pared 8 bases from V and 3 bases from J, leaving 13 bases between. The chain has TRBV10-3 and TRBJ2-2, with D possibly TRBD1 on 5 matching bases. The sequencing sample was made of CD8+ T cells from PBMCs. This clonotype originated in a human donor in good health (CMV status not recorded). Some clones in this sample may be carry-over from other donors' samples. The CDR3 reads CAIRQGADTGELFF. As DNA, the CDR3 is TGTGCCATCCGCCAAGGGGCGGACACCGGGGAGCTGTTTTTT.